A selection of T cell receptor beta chains follows, all from one sample in a study of control samples from healthy donors and cancer patients. Data came from immunoSEQ multiplex PCR; TCRdb stores just in-frame clones and leaves some out. Recorded for this sample: approximately 190,000 clones. Input material: blood. The receptors derive from a woman aged 25-40 years in good health. Each CDR3 is given with its conserved first and last residue. D genes are given only for firm matches.

TRBJ1-2 | . | TRBV4-2 | TGTGCCAGCAGCCAACATGACAGTGGGAGGGATGGCTACACCTTC | CASSQHDSGRDGYTF
TRBJ1-4 | TRBD1 | TRBV7-2 | TGTGCCAGCAGCTTAGCGACAGGGAGAAATGAAAAACTGTTTTTT | CASSLATGRNEKLFF
TRBJ2-7 | . | TRBV29-1 | TGCAGCGTCGAACCTACAGAGAGCTCCTACGAGCAGTACTTC | CSVEPTESSYEQYF
TRBJ2-1 | TRBD1 | TRBV5-1 | TGCGCCAGCAGCTTGGGTGACAGGGGGCTAATCAATGAGCAGTTCTTC | CASSLGDRGLINEQFF
TRBJ1-5 | . | TRBV2 | TGTGCCAGCATGAGGAGGGGGCCCCAGCATTTT | CASMRRGPQHF
TRBJ1-2 | TRBD1 | TRBV2 | TGTGCCAGCACCCTACAACAGGGGTATGGCTACACCTTC | CASTLQQGYGYTF
TRBJ1-1 | TRBD1 | TRBV2 | TGTGCCAGCATAGGGACAGGGAGTGTTGGCACTGAAGCTTTCTTT | CASIGTGSVGTEAFF
TRBJ1-2 | . | TRBV10-3 | TGTGCCATCAGTGGTAGGGCAGGCTATGGCTACACCTTC | CAISGRAGYGYTF
TRBJ2-3 | . | TRBV7-2 | TGTGCCAGCAGCTTAGGGGGGGCTCGCACAGATACGCAGTATTTT | CASSLGGARTDTQYF
TRBJ2-5 | . | TRBV7-2 | TGTGCCAGCAGCTTAACCCCCGGACGCCAGTACTTC | CASSLTPGRQYF
TRBJ1-1 | . | TRBV2 | TGTGCCAGCGAGCCGTCGGTGAACACTGAAGCTTTCTTT | CASEPSVNTEAFF
TRBJ1-1 | . | TRBV21-1 | TGTGCCAGCAGCAAAAGGGGGGCAGGAGACACTGAAGCTTTCTTT | CASSKRGAGDTEAFF
TRBJ1-1 | . | TRBV28 | TGTGCCAGCAGTCGGTTAAGGGCACCCTCTGAAGCTTTCTTT | CASSRLRAPSEAFF
TRBJ1-2 | . | TRBV28 | TGTGCGTGTCTGGGGTTACGGTGGCAGAATCGAGGTGGCTACACCTTC | CACLGLRWQNRGGYTF
TRBJ1-2 | TRBD1 | TRBV4-1 | TGCGCCAGCAGCCCTGGACAGGGTAGGGGCTACACCTTC | CASSPGQGRGYTF
TRBJ1-6 | TRBD1 | TRBV9 | TGTGCCAGCAGCGCGACAGGGGGCCGTTCACCCCTCCACTTT | CASSATGGRSPLHF
TRBJ2-1 | TRBD2 | TRBV5-1 | TGCGCCAGCAGGACTAGCGTGACTACCTACAATGAGCAGTTCTTC | CASRTSVTTYNEQFF
TRBJ1-2 | TRBD1 | TRBV19 | TGTGCCAGTAGTACGGGACAGGGTGGGACCTACACCTTC | CASSTGQGGTYTF
TRBJ2-3 | . | TRBV7-8 | TGTGCCATCGGCCCCCAACAGGGCCCCCGGGATACGCAGTATTTT | CAIGPQQGPRDTQYF
TRBJ2-5 | . | TRBV5-1 | TGCGCCAGCAGCCGGACACCAGAAGAGACCCAGTACTTC | CASSRTPEETQYF
TRBJ1-1 | TRBD1 | TRBV29-1 | TGCAGCGCTCCGACAGGGGAGGATCGGTGGGCTGAAGCTTTCTTT | CSAPTGEDRWAEAFF
TRBJ1-1 | . | TRBV6-1 | TGTGCCAGCAGTGATCAGGAGAACACTGAAGCTTTCTTT | CASSDQENTEAFF
TRBJ2-7 | TRBD1 | TRBV28 | TGTGCCAGCAGCCGACAGGGTGGTTACGAGCAGTACTTC | CASSRQGGYEQYF
TRBJ1-2 | . | TRBV28 | TGTGCCAGCAGCTCTCCAAGCCAGATTAACTATGGCTACACCTTC | CASSSPSQINYGYTF
TRBJ1-4 | TRBD1 | TRBV5-1 | TGCGCCAGCAGCGGAGGGGGGACAGTTCGAGGTGAAAAACTGTTTTTT | CASSGGGTVRGEKLFF
TRBJ2-1 | . | TRBV7-9 | TGTGCCAGCAGCACGACGGACCCGTTCTTC | CASSTTDPFF
TRBJ1-2 | TRBD1 | TRBV27 | TGTGCCAGCAGTCAACAGGGGGACGGGGTTCGCTACACCTTC | CASSQQGDGVRYTF
TRBJ1-1 | TRBD1 | TRBV27 | TGTGCCAGCAGTTTGGGATACAGGGGGCGCGTTACTGAAGCTTTCTTT | CASSLGYRGRVTEAFF